These T cell receptor beta chains were read from a single sample in a study of post-analysis software for immune sequencing data. TCRdb ran MiXCR on the PCR reads and lists one entry per CDR3 protein. The data show a few hundred thousand distinct CDR3 sequences, around a third seen once. The source material was blood. The receptors were gathered from a girl between 2 and 17 years old with multiple sclerosis. CDR3s include the opening cysteine and the closing phenylalanine or tryptophan. The order of the fields is D gene, J gene, clone size, V gene, CDR3 protein, CDR3 DNA. A D gene is named only where the DNA matches it firmly. The listing skips clone size in some rows; elsewhere it reads once, few, many or a size class.

>.|TRBJ1-1|.|TRBV7-9
CASRPGVGNTEAFF
TGTGCCAGCAGGCCCGGGGTAGGGAACACTGAAGCTTTCTTT
>TRBD2|TRBJ2-1|.|TRBV19
CASSTTSGRTYNEQFF
TGTGCCAGTAGTACGACTAGCGGGCGCACCTACAATGAGCAGTTCTTC
>TRBD1|TRBJ1-6|.|TRBV20-1
CSAKAGQLYNSPLHF
TGCAGTGCCAAGGCGGGACAGCTCTATAATTCACCCCTCCACTTT
>.|TRBJ2-7|.|TRBV20-1
CSARTVSGATYEQYF
TGCAGTGCTAGAACGGTGTCAGGGGCTACCTACGAGCAGTACTTC
>.|TRBJ2-7|few|TRBV7-2
CASSLVGALYEQYF
TGTGCCAGCAGCTTAGTGGGGGCTCTATACGAGCAGTACTTC
>.|TRBJ2-3|.|TRBV7-9
CASSLEGPISSDTQYF
TGTGCCAGCAGCTTAGAAGGACCCATATCTTCAGATACGCAGTATTTT
>TRBD2|TRBJ2-5|few|TRBV20-1
CSAVTSGRGFGETQYF
TGCAGTGCCGTTACTAGCGGGAGGGGGTTTGGGGAGACCCAGTACTTC
>.|TRBJ1-2|few|TRBV29-1
CSVARPDKNYGYTF
TGCAGCGTTGCCCGACCTGACAAGAACTATGGCTACACCTTC
>TRBD1|TRBJ1-4|.|TRBV25-1
CASSEGQDNEKLFF
TGTGCCAGCAGCGAGGGACAGGATAATGAAAAACTGTTTTTT
>TRBD2|TRBJ2-3|few|TRBV20-1
CSGAVMERGSSTDTQYF
TGCAGTGGTGCGGTGATGGAGCGGGGCTCTAGCACAGATACGCAGTATTTT
>.|TRBJ2-5|.|TRBV28
CASSSAGGWEETQYF
TGTGCCAGCAGCTCAGCAGGTGGTTGGGAAGAGACCCAGTACTTC
>.|TRBJ2-5|many|TRBV7-8
CASSLLRTQETQYF
TGTGCCAGCAGCTTACTGCGGACCCAAGAGACCCAGTACTTC
>.|TRBJ2-7|.|TRBV5-5
CASYDEQYF
TGTGCCAGTTACGACGAGCAGTACTTC
>.|TRBJ2-3|.|TRBV20-1
CSATDGGTDTQYF
TGCAGTGCTACCGACGGCGGCACAGATACGCAGTATTTT
>.|TRBJ2-6|once|TRBV7-3
CAGSPSPSGANVLTF
TGTGCCGGCAGCCCAAGCCCCTCTGGGGCCAACGTCCTGACTTTC
>.|TRBJ2-5|.|TRBV13
CASSLGTGGGGETQYF
TGTGCCAGCAGCTTAGGCACCGGGGGAGGAGGAGAGACCCAGTACTTC
>TRBD1|TRBJ1-1|.|TRBV2
CASSANRGTEAFF
TGTGCCAGCAGTGCTAACAGGGGCACTGAAGCTTTCTTT
>TRBD2|TRBJ2-5|.|TRBV6-1
CASSVLGGGETQYF
TGTGCCAGCAGTGTGTTGGGGGGGGGAGAGACCCAGTACTTC
>.|TRBJ2-3|.|TRBV6-2/TRBV6-3
CASNGDKRPGTDTQYF
TGTGCCAGCAATGGAGACAAACGCCCTGGCACAGATACGCAGTATTTT
>.|TRBJ2-7|.|TRBV6-5
CASSYSIPFRDNSYEQYF
TGTGCCAGCAGTTACTCGATACCTTTCCGGGACAACTCCTACGAGCAGTACTTC
>.|TRBJ2-5|.|TRBV7-9
CASSLVQYRDGTQYF
TGTGCCAGCAGCTTAGTTCAGTACAGGGATGGGACCCAGTACTTC
>TRBD2|TRBJ2-1|few|TRBV5-1
CASSPESGVVNEQFF
TGCGCCAGCAGTCCAGAAAGCGGGGTTGTCAATGAGCAGTTCTTC
>TRBD2|TRBJ2-2|few|TRBV20-1
CSARNPGLANTGELFF
TGCAGTGCTAGAAACCCGGGACTAGCGAACACCGGGGAGCTGTTTTTT
>TRBD2|TRBJ2-1|few|TRBV3-1
CASSQESRLAGLDNEQFF
TGTGCCAGCAGCCAAGAAAGTCGGCTAGCGGGGCTCGACAATGAGCAGTTCTTC
>.|TRBJ2-2|few|TRBV5-1
CASSLNGAGELFF
TGCGCCAGCAGCTTGAACGGGGCCGGGGAGCTGTTTTTT
>.|TRBJ2-3|few|TRBV6-1
CASSARDGHTDTQYF
TGTGCCAGCAGTGCGAGAGACGGTCACACAGATACGCAGTATTTT
>TRBD2|TRBJ2-1|many|TRBV9
CASSPPGLAGDNNEQFF
TGTGCCAGCAGTCCTCCTGGACTAGCGGGGGATAACAATGAGCAGTTCTTC